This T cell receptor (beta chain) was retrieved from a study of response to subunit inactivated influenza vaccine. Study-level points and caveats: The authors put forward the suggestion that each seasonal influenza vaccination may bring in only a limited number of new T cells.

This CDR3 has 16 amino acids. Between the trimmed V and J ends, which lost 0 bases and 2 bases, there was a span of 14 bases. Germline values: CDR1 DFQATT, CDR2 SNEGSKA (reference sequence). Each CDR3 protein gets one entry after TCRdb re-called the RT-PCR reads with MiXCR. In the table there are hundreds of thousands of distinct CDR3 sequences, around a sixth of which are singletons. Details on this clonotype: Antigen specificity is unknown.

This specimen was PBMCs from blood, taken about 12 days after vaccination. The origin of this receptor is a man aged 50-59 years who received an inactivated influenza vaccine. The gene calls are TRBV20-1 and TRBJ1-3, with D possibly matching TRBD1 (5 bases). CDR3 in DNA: TGCAGTGCTAGAGATTCAGTGGGGGGAACTGGAAACACCATATATTTT. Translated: CSARDSVGGTGNTIYF.